What follows are 23 T cell receptor beta chains derived from one specimen sequenced in a study of blood T cell repertoires in COVID-19. Using immunoSEQ multiplex PCR, the repertoire was profiled, and TCRdb retains in-frame clones only, with some absent. Of roughly 100,000 clones detected, about four fifths appear once; the ten largest clones hold around 4.8%. Input material: peripheral blood. The receptor source for this set is a man aged 60 to 69 with acute or convalescent COVID-19.

This chain connects TRBV10-3 to TRBJ2-1; TRBD2 matches at 14 bases. Trimming took 2 bases from V and 0 from J; bases not matched to a gene: 6. In germline, CDR1 is ENHRY, CDR2 SYGVKD. There are 19 residues in the CDR3. CDR3 amino acids: CAISEPRLAGGSSYNEQFF. DNA of the CDR3: TGTGCCATCAGTGAGCCAAGACTAGCGGGGGGGAGCTCCTACAATGAGCAGTTCTTC.

V usage is TRBV11-3 and J usage is TRBJ2-1; D may be TRBD1 (5 bases). This CDR3 has 14 amino acids. Per the germline V gene, CDR1 is SGHNT and CDR2 is YENEEA. V lost 6 bases and J lost 4, with 13 bases in between. The CDR3 loop reads CASRDDRLYNEQFF. CDR3 in DNA: TGTGCCAGCAGGGACGACAGATTATACAATGAGCAGTTCTTC. Drawing the rest from reference TRBV11-3 and TRBJ2-1, the complete variable domain is EAGVVQSPRYKIIEKKQPVAFWCNPISGHNTLYWYLQNLGQGPELLIRYENEEAVDDSQLPKDRFSAERLKGVDSTLKIQPAELGDSAVYLCASRDDRLYNEQFFGPGTRLTVL.

V is TRBV5-5 and J is TRBJ2-4, with 10 nucleotides matching TRBD2. The germline gives CDR1 SGHKS, CDR2 YYEKEE (reference sequence). V lost 0 bases to trimming and J lost 7 bases; unmatched junction nucleotides: 7. The CDR3 is 16 amino acids. CDR3 DNA: TGTGCCAGCAGCTTGGATTCTAGCGGGAGTCGGAACATTCAGTACTTC. Protein: CASSLDSSGSRNIQYF.

The chain is built from TRBV5-4 and TRBJ1-6; weak D call: TRBD1 (6 bases). Germline CDR1 and CDR2: SGHNT and YYREEE (reference sequence). The CDR3 loop spans 15 amino acids. With 0 bases removed from V and 9 bases from J, the gap between germline ends came to 13 bases. The CDR3 sequence is CASSLAQQGPSPLHF. As DNA, the CDR3 is TGTGCCAGCAGCTTGGCCCAACAGGGTCCTTCACCCCTCCACTTT.

The gene calls are TRBV11-3 and TRBJ2-4, with 14 bases matching TRBD2. CDR3 length equals 18 residues. The V gene end was trimmed by 5 bases and the J gene end by 0 bases; junction bases not matched to a gene: 6. The germline CDR1 and CDR2 sequences are SGHNT and YENEEA. CDR3 sequence reads: CASSHGLAGGLAKNIQYF. The DNA of the CDR3 is TGTGCCAGCAGCCATGGACTAGCGGGGGGCCTAGCCAAAAACATTCAGTACTTC.

This chain connects TRBV6-5 to TRBJ2-7; 8 bases align to TRBD1. V shed 7 bases and J 6 bases; nucleotides not matched to a gene: 11. Germline CDR1 MNHEY, CDR2 SVGAGI. CDR3 length: 14 amino acids. CDR3 coding DNA: TGTGCCAGCACCTCGGACAGGGAACTTGGCGAGCAGTACTTC. The encoded protein is CASTSDRELGEQYF.

This clone was seen a few times. This chain uses TRBV19 with TRBJ2-1; the match to TRBD1 covers 10 bases. Germline CDR1 LNHDA, CDR2 SQIVND (reference sequence). The V segment lost 6 bases and the J segment 7 bases; nucleotides outside the gene matches: 6. CDR3 length: 14 residues. The CDR3 region has the DNA TGTGCCAGTAGCCCGGACAGGGGGAGGAATGAGCAGTTCTTC. It yields the protein CASSPDRGRNEQFF.

This clone came up a few times. The chain is built from TRBV2 and TRBJ2-7, with a tentative D call TRBD2 (5 bases). Germline CDR1 and CDR2: SNHLY and FYNNEI. The CDR3 is 14 residues long. V was cut by 1 base and J by 1 base, with 8 bases left in between. The CDR3 nucleotides are TGTGCCAGCAGTGAAGTCTCGGGATCCTACGAGCAGTACTTC. Residues: CASSEVSGSYEQYF.

The sample holds one count of this clone. CDR3 sequence (DNA): TGTGCCATCAGTGAGAGAAGCGGGGGGGCAATAGATACGCAGTATTTT. This gives the protein CAISERSGGAIDTQYF. The chain joins TRBV10-3 to TRBJ2-3, with 10 positions matching TRBD2. The CDR3 loop spans 16 amino acids. With 2 bases clipped from V and 5 bases from J, the junction kept 7 bases outside the gene matches. Germline CDR1 and CDR2: ENHRY and SYGVKD.

CDR3 in DNA: TGTGCCAGCAGCTTAACGGGACAGCCGGGTGAAGAGCAGTACTTC. Translation: CASSLTGQPGEEQYF. The rearrangement links TRBV7-3 to TRBJ2-7; 7 nucleotides line up with TRBD1. The CDR3 totals 15 residues. The germline V gene encodes CDR1 SGHTA and CDR2 FQGTGA. V lost 0 bases to trimming and J lost 7 bases; unmatched junction nucleotides: 9.

J is TRBJ2-1 and V is TRBV10-3; TRBD1 matches at 10 bases. This CDR3 has 18 amino acids. J was trimmed by 2 bases and V by 3 bases; bases with no gene match: 10. Germline CDR1 ENHRY, CDR2 SYGVKD. CDR3 amino acids: CAISDPGQGSGTYNEQFF. The CDR3 nucleotides are TGTGCCATCAGTGATCCGGGACAGGGGTCCGGAACCTACAATGAGCAGTTCTTC.

The chain is built from TRBV11-3 and TRBJ2-1, with TRBD2 identical over 9 bases. CDR3 length equals 16 residues. CDR1 SGHNT and CDR2 YENEEA come from the germline V gene. V lost 5 bases, J lost 3 bases, and 8 bases stayed unmatched. For the CDR3, the DNA is TGTGCCAGCAGCCCCGGCGGGGGGGGGCACTACAATGAGCAGTTCTTC. This gives the protein CASSPGGGGHYNEQFF.

The V and J genes are TRBV30 and TRBJ2-5, with 7 bases identical to TRBD2. V dropped 1 base and J dropped 2; count of bases not matched to a gene: 10. The CDR3 runs 16 residues. Looked up from germline, CDR1 is GTSNPN and CDR2 is SVGIG (reference sequence). CDR3 coding DNA: TGTGCCTGGAGTGCTAATCGGGACTATCCACAAGAGACCCAGTACTTC. This translates into CAWSANRDYPQETQYF.

The chain employs TRBV5-1 and TRBJ1-2; perhaps TRBD1 as D (6 bases). Trimming took off 2 bases at V and 7 bases at J, with 12 bases between the two ends. The length of the CDR3 is 13 residues. Germline values: CDR1 SGHRS, CDR2 YFSETQ. The CDR3, as DNA: TGCGCCAGCAGCTTAGGGGACAAAACTGGCTACACCTTC. It translates to CASSLGDKTGYTF. Combining the CDR3 with reference TRBV5-1 and TRBJ1-2 gives the whole variable domain KAGVTQTPRYLIKTRGQQVTLSCSPISGHRSVSWYQQTPGQGLQFLFEYFSETQRNKGNFPGRFSGRQFSNSRSEMNVSTLELGDSALYLCASSLGDKTGYTFGSGTRLTVV.

V usage is TRBV18 and J usage is TRBJ2-3; D unresolved. With 0 bases removed from V and 5 bases from J, the gap between germline ends came to 6 bases. The germline gives CDR1 KGHSH, CDR2 LQKENI. CDR3 length: 13 amino acids. The CDR3, as DNA: TGTGCCAGCTCACCACCTAGTGGAGATACGCAGTATTTT. It is translated as CASSPPSGDTQYF.

The chain recombines TRBV2 with TRBJ2-4, with 13 bases lining up with TRBD2. J gave up 5 bases and V 4 bases, and 8 bases lay outside the gene matches. The CDR3 is 17 amino acids. Per germline, CDR1 SNHLY and CDR2 FYNNEI. The CDR3 DNA follows: TGTGCCAGCAGTGCCCGGACTAGCGGGAGACTCCAAAACATTCAGTACTTC. As protein: CASSARTSGRLQNIQYF.

The V call is TRBV30, the J call TRBJ1-3; TRBD1 aligns across 8 bases. The trim removed 3 bases at V and 2 bases at J, leaving 0 bases unmatched. This CDR3 comprises 13 residues. The germline V gene has CDR1 GTSNPN and CDR2 SVGIG (reference sequence). CDR3 in DNA: TGTGCCTGGAGGACAGGGGCTGGAAACACCATATATTTT. Translating it yields CAWRTGAGNTIYF.

V usage is TRBV9 and J usage is TRBJ2-1; maybe TRBD2 (5 bases). Germline values: CDR1 SGDLS, CDR2 YYNGEE. The V gene lost 2 bases and the J gene lost 8 bases, with 8 bases spanning the gap. This CDR3 has 12 residues. In DNA, the CDR3 is TGTGCCAGCAGCGTTGGAGGCGATGAGCAGTTCTTC. Residues: CASSVGGDEQFF.

This clone was counted only a few times. This chain joins TRBV10-3 and TRBJ1-5; 7 bases are a match to TRBD1. From germline, CDR1 is ENHRY and CDR2 SYGVKD. The CDR3 contains 13 residues. Trimming removed 7 bases from V and 5 bases from J; junction bases left unmatched: 5. The CDR3 DNA reads TGTGCCATCATGGCAGGGGGAGATCAGCCCCAGCATTTT. Amino acids: CAIMAGGDQPQHF.

The rearrangement joins TRBV3-1 (or the pseudogene TRBV3-2) to TRBJ2-3, with 15 bases lining up with TRBD2. The CDR3 sequence is 21 residues long. Germline CDR1 LGHDT, CDR2 YNNKEL (reference sequence). Trimming at V came to 5 bases and at J to 0 bases, leaving 15 bases not matched to a gene. The CDR3 sequence is CASSSHGLAGGPGASTDTQYF. CDR3 DNA sequence: TGTGCCAGCAGCTCTCATGGACTAGCGGGGGGGCCGGGTGCTAGCACAGATACGCAGTATTTT.

This rearrangement joins TRBV5-5 to TRBJ2-3; 8 bases are a match to TRBD2. The junction had 6 bases not matched to a gene; V was cut back by 1 base and J by 2 bases. The CDR3 has 16 residues. The germline CDR1 and CDR2 sequences are SGHKS and YYEKEE (reference sequence). CDR3 sequence reads: CASSLTSGFITDTQYF. The CDR3 nucleotides read TGTGCCAGCAGCTTGACTAGCGGCTTCATCACAGATACGCAGTATTTT.

This rearrangement joins TRBV10-3 to TRBJ1-1, with D maybe TRBD1 (5 bases). The V gene's germline CDR1 is ENHRY and CDR2 SYGVKD. The CDR3 consists of 16 residues. Trimming removed 3 bases from V and 4 bases from J, with 18 bases in between. In DNA form, the CDR3 reads TGTGCCATCAGTGATAGGCAGGGTGGAAGGAGCACTGAAGCTTTCTTT. It is translated as CAISDRQGGRSTEAFF.

V and J are TRBV6-5 and TRBJ2-5; weak D call: TRBD2 (5 bases). CDR3 size: 13 residues. The V gene's germline CDR1 is MNHEY and CDR2 SVGAGI. V gave up 8 bases and J gave up 5 bases, with 15 bases separating them. The CDR3 protein is CASRREKGETQYF. CDR3 in DNA: TGTGCCAGCCGTCGGGAAAAAGGGGAGACCCAGTACTTC.